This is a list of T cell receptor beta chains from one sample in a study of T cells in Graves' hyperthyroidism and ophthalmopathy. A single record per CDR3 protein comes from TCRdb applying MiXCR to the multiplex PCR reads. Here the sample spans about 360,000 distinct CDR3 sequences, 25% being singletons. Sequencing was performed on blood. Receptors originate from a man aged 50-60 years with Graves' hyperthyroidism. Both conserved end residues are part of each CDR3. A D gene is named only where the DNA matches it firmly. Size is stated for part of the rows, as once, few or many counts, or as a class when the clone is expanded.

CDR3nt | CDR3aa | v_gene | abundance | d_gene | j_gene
TGTGCCAGCAAACCTCACAGGGACGATCAGCCCCAGCATTTT | CASKPHRDDQPQHF | TRBV2 | - | - | TRBJ1-5
TGTGCCAGCAGGGACAGGGGTTCTGACGAGCAGTACTTC | CASRDRGSDEQYF | TRBV7-9 | few | TRBD1 | TRBJ2-7
TGTGCCAGGCGCGGGGAGGCGGCTGGGGCCAACGTCCTGACTTTC | CARRGEAAGANVLTF | TRBV11-2 | many | - | TRBJ2-6
TGTGCCAGCACCCCCGGACGTGGACAGGGCGCTGAAGCTTTCTTT | CASTPGRGQGAEAFF | TRBV6-1 | many | TRBD1 | TRBJ1-1
TGTGCCAGCAAGCGGCCAGGGGGGGTTACGCAGTATTTT | CASKRPGGVTQYF | TRBV6-1 | few | - | TRBJ2-3
TGTGCCAGTAGTATGTCCGCCCAGCTCCTAATGAGCTACACCTTC | CASSMSAQLLMSYTF | TRBV19 | once | - | TRBJ1-2
TGTGCCAGCAGTGACGACGGGGAGGGGGGAGAGACCCAGTACTTC | CASSDDGEGGETQYF | TRBV12-3/TRBV12-4 | - | - | TRBJ2-5
TGTGCCACCAGTGATTCCGTGACAGCCTTGGCGGAGACCCAGTACTTC | CATSDSVTALAETQYF | TRBV24-1 | few | - | TRBJ2-5
TGCAGTGCTAGAGATCGGGGGCAGGGAATCACCTACGAGCAGTACTTC | CSARDRGQGITYEQYF | TRBV20-1 | - | - | TRBJ2-7
TGTGCCAGCAGCGAAGAAGCGGGAGGGGTCGCTGAGCAGTTCTTC | CASSEEAGGVAEQFF | TRBV7-3 | few | TRBD2 | TRBJ2-1
TGTGCCTCCACGCTGGGGTATGGCTACACCTTC | CASTLGYGYTF | TRBV19 | - | - | TRBJ1-2
TGCAGCGTTGAAACAGGGGGTGTCAGCACTGAAGCTTTCTTT | CSVETGGVSTEAFF | TRBV29-1 | - | TRBD1 | TRBJ1-1
TGTGCCAGCAGCCTCCGGACAGGGGTCGACACCGGGGAGCTGTTTTTT | CASSLRTGVDTGELFF | TRBV11-3 | - | TRBD1 | TRBJ2-2
TGTGCCAGCAGTTTGACAGGGCTTAATGAAAAACTGTTTTTT | CASSLTGLNEKLFF | TRBV28 | - | TRBD1 | TRBJ1-4
TGCGCCAGCAGCTTGGTTATGAGCGGCAACTACAATGAGCAGTTCTTC | CASSLVMSGNYNEQFF | TRBV5-1 | - | - | TRBJ2-1
TGCGCCAGCAGCTTGGAGTCAAATTCACCCCTCCACTTT | CASSLESNSPLHF | TRBV5-1 | - | - | TRBJ1-6
TGCGCCAGCAGCTTGACTCAACTAGCGGGAGAGGATACGCAGTATTTT | CASSLTQLAGEDTQYF | TRBV5-1 | - | TRBD2 | TRBJ2-3
TGTGCCAGCAGCTTAACCGGGACTAGCACCTACAATGAGCAGTTCTTC | CASSLTGTSTYNEQFF | TRBV7-3 | - | TRBD2 | TRBJ2-1